The T cell receptor beta chain described here comes from a study of T cell changes during pregnancy in multiple sclerosis. Sequenced by immunoSEQ multiplex PCR; TCRdb stores in-frame clones only, minus some. Among 25,000 to 30,000 clones listed, 89% were seen once. The CDR3 is made up of 13 amino acids. Germline V gives CDR1 SGHRS, CDR2 YFSETQ. V shed 4 bases and J shed 4 bases, with 11 bases lying between them. This chain uses TRBV5-1 with TRBJ1-1, with D perhaps TRBD1 (5 bases). This clonotype originated in a female donor in good health, enrolled as a control in a pregnancy study. The specimen comprised CD4+ T cells from peripheral blood mononuclear cells, sampled in the first trimester of pregnancy. The CDR3 coding sequence is TGCGCCAGCAGCCCGACAGATCTCACTGAAGCTTTCTTT. The encoded protein is CASSPTDLTEAFF. The full variable domain, in which reference TRBV5-1 and TRBJ1-1 provide the parts outside the CDR3, is KAGVTQTPRYLIKTRGQQVTLSCSPISGHRSVSWYQQTPGQGLQFLFEYFSETQRNKGNFPGRFSGRQFSNSRSEMNVSTLELGDSALYLCASSPTDLTEAFFGQGTRLTVV.